Listed below are T cell receptor beta chains from one sample, sequenced in a study of shared clonotypes between healthy human individuals. Libraries were prepared by immunoSEQ multiplex PCR; TCRdb keeps only in-frame clonotypes and omits some of them. The profile shows about 680,000 clones, about 78% of them singletons. Sequenced input: memory CD4+ T cells sorted from blood. These receptors originate from a woman aged 25 to 45 in good health. The CDR3 runs from the conserved cysteine through the conserved F or W. A D gene is named only where the DNA matches it firmly. Size is stated for part of the rows, as once, few or many counts, or as a class when the clone is expanded.

CDR3: CASSLASRGYEQYF
DNA: TGTGCCAGCAGCTTAGCGTCCAGGGGGTACGAGCAGTACTTC
V: TRBV7-9
J: TRBJ2-7
size: NA
D: TRBD1

CDR3: CAINYKAGTEAFF
DNA: TGTGCCATCAACTATAAAGCGGGAACTGAAGCTTTCTTT
V: TRBV28
J: TRBJ1-1
size: NA
D: NA

CDR3: CASSPGLEGVTEAFF
DNA: TGTGCCAGTTCCCCCGGACTTGAAGGGGTCACTGAAGCTTTCTTT
V: TRBV19
J: TRBJ1-1
size: NA
D: NA

CDR3: CASSLDSAGYNEQFF
DNA: TGTGCCAGCAGCTTAGACTCAGCTGGCTACAATGAGCAGTTCTTC
V: TRBV11-1
J: TRBJ2-1
size: NA
D: NA

CDR3: CAISGTGWFTQETQYF
DNA: TGTGCCATCAGTGGAACAGGGTGGTTCACACAAGAGACCCAGTACTTC
V: TRBV10-3
J: TRBJ2-5
size: NA
D: NA

CDR3: CASSFITGGAEGTEAFF
DNA: TGTGCCAGCAGCTTTATCACTGGGGGCGCAGAGGGCACTGAAGCTTTCTTT
V: TRBV5-8
J: TRBJ1-1
size: NA
D: NA

CDR3: CAWSPGNSPLHF
DNA: TGTGCCTGGAGTCCAGGGAACTCACCCCTCCACTTT
V: TRBV30
J: TRBJ1-6
size: NA
D: NA

CDR3: CASSLNQGVGQETQYF
DNA: TGTGCCAGCAGCTTAAATCAGGGAGTGGGGCAAGAGACCCAGTACTTC
V: TRBV7-9
J: TRBJ2-5
size: few
D: NA

CDR3: CASEPRKQYF
DNA: TGCGCCAGCGAACCTAGGAAGCAGTACTTC
V: TRBV10-1
J: TRBJ2-7
size: NA
D: NA

CDR3: CASSKTDRGTEAFF
DNA: TGTGCCAGCAGCAAGACAGATAGAGGCACTGAAGCTTTCTTT
V: TRBV7-9
J: TRBJ1-1
size: few
D: NA

CDR3: CASSTTGDTEAFF
DNA: TGTGCCAGCAGCACGACAGGGGACACTGAAGCTTTCTTT
V: TRBV2
J: TRBJ1-1
size: once
D: TRBD1

CDR3: CASSYAQGTDTQYF
DNA: TGTGCCAGCAGTTACGCACAGGGGACCGATACGCAGTATTTT
V: TRBV6-6
J: TRBJ2-3
size: NA
D: TRBD1

CDR3: CASSPGLAGSSRTGELFF
DNA: TGTGCCAGCAGCCCGGGACTAGCGGGTTCCTCCCGCACCGGGGAGCTGTTTTTT
V: TRBV13
J: TRBJ2-2
size: once
D: TRBD2

CDR3: CASSYDTLGYEQYF
DNA: TGTGCCAGTAGTTACGACACGCTTGGCTACGAGCAGTACTTC
V: TRBV19
J: TRBJ2-7
size: once
D: NA

CDR3: CASSQSTRANYGYTF
DNA: TGCGCCAGCAGTCAATCGACAAGAGCTAACTATGGCTACACCTTC
V: TRBV23-1
J: TRBJ1-2
size: once
D: NA

CDR3: CASSLEGTSGRSQYF
DNA: TGTGCCAGCAGCTTGGAGGGGACTAGCGGGAGGTCGCAGTACTTC
V: TRBV5-4
J: TRBJ2-7
size: NA
D: TRBD2

CDR3: CASSLGNSLSGANVLTF
DNA: TGCGCCAGCAGCTTGGGAAACAGCCTCTCTGGGGCCAACGTCCTGACTTTC
V: TRBV5-1
J: TRBJ2-6
size: NA
D: NA

CDR3: CASSTGQGPIIDTQYF
DNA: TGCGCCAGCAGCACGGGACAGGGCCCTATCATCGATACGCAGTATTTT
V: TRBV5-1
J: TRBJ2-3
size: NA
D: TRBD1

CDR3: CASSLGLDTDTQYF
DNA: TGTGCCAGCAGCTTGGGACTAGACACAGATACGCAGTATTTT
V: TRBV11-3
J: TRBJ2-3
size: NA
D: TRBD2

CDR3: CAISAGDRVPQPQHF
DNA: TGTGCCATCAGTGCTGGGGACAGGGTCCCTCAGCCCCAGCATTTT
V: TRBV10-3
J: TRBJ1-5
size: NA
D: TRBD1

CDR3: CASRKAGGPREQYF
DNA: TGTGCCAGCCGCAAGGCGGGAGGGCCCCGTGAGCAGTACTTC
V: TRBV13
J: TRBJ2-7
size: NA
D: TRBD2

CDR3: CASSQGGISDTQYF
DNA: TGTGCCAGCTCACAGGGAGGGATTTCGGATACGCAGTATTTT
V: TRBV6-6
J: TRBJ2-3
size: NA
D: NA

CDR3: CASSFSAGTGSHEQYF
DNA: TGCGCCAGCAGCTTTTCCGCCGGGACAGGATCCCACGAGCAGTACTTC
V: TRBV5-1
J: TRBJ2-7
size: once
D: TRBD1

CDR3: CSVRDDDNQPQHF
DNA: TGCAGCGTCCGGGACGACGACAATCAGCCCCAGCATTTT
V: TRBV29-1
J: TRBJ1-5
size: NA
D: NA

CDR3: CASSQPTSGSYEQYF
DNA: TGCGCCAGCAGCCAACCTACTAGCGGCTCCTACGAGCAGTACTTC
V: TRBV4-1
J: TRBJ2-7
size: NA
D: TRBD2

CDR3: CASSQETSETDTQYF
DNA: TGTGCCAGCAGCCAAGAGACTAGCGAAACAGATACGCAGTATTTT
V: TRBV4-2
J: TRBJ2-3
size: few
D: TRBD2

CDR3: CASSYSSGYNEQFF
DNA: TGTGCCAGCAGTTACTCTAGCGGGTACAATGAGCAGTTCTTC
V: TRBV6-5
J: TRBJ2-1
size: once
D: TRBD2